One and the same sample provided the 22 T cell receptor beta chains below, sequenced in a study of cytomegalovirus exposure and HLA in healthy donors. PCR employed 60 Vbeta and 13 Jbeta primers. Data came from immunoSEQ multiplex PCR; TCRdb stores just in-frame clones and leaves some out. The data show some 150,000 clones, 65% to 80% seen once. Sequences were obtained from PBMCs. The origin of the receptors is a woman in her forties in good health and CMV-seronegative.

This clone was seen a handful of times. V gene TRBV6-5 combines with J gene TRBJ2-3, with D unresolved. V was shortened by 4 bases and J by 1 base, with 9 bases between the two germline ends. The CDR3 is 14 residues long. The germline V gene has CDR1 MNHEY and CDR2 SVGAGI. The CDR3 loop is CASSSRVGTDTQYF. CDR3 in DNA: TGTGCCAGCAGTTCTAGAGTCGGCACAGATACGCAGTATTTT.

The chain uses TRBV5-5 and TRBJ2-3, with D perhaps matching TRBD1 (6 bases). The V gene lost 4 bases and the J gene lost 4 bases, with 13 bases spanning the gap. The germline gives CDR1 SGHKS, CDR2 YYEKEE (reference sequence). This CDR3 contains 14 residues. CDR3 in DNA: TGTGCCAGCAGCGGGGGCCCTTGGGCAGATACGCAGTATTTT. This gives the protein CASSGGPWADTQYF.

The chain combines TRBV6-6 with TRBJ1-1; 7 bases align to TRBD1. The germline gives CDR1 MNHNY, CDR2 SVGAGI (reference sequence). The CDR3 totals 15 residues. Germline trimming cut 1 base from V and 1 base from J; bases unmatched to any gene: 3. CDR3 residues: CASSYFRGSNTEAFF. CDR3 DNA sequence: TGTGCCAGCAGTTACTTCAGGGGGTCGAACACTGAAGCTTTCTTT.

The chain recombines TRBV10-1 with TRBJ1-1; D remains ambiguous. The V end was cut by 8 bases, the J end by 3 bases, with 10 bases between. Germline V gene data show CDR1 as WNHNN and CDR2 as SYGVQD (reference sequence). This CDR3 is 12 amino acids long. In DNA form, the CDR3 reads TGCGCCAGCTCAGGAAGAGACACTGAAGCTTTCTTT. It translates to CASSGRDTEAFF.

V gene TRBV6-6 combines with J gene TRBJ1-2, with D possibly TRBD1 on 5 matching bases. CDR1 and CDR2 (germline): MNHNY, SVGAGI (reference sequence). Trimming stripped 6 bases from V and 1 base from J, with 9 bases between. This CDR3 comprises 13 residues. The CDR3 loop reads CASSLRGNYGYTF. DNA for the CDR3: TGTGCCAGCAGCCTAAGGGGTAACTATGGCTACACCTTC.

Notes on this clone: At one boundary the junction diverges from the germline segment, which might be a read error. The V and J genes are TRBV15 and TRBJ2-7, with 9 bases identical to TRBD1. Germline-derived CDR1 and CDR2 are LNHNV and YYDKDF (reference sequence). The CDR3 has 15 amino acids. DNA of the CDR3: TGTGCCACCAGTAGAGGACAGGGGATCTCCTACGAGCAGTACTTC. This sequence encodes CATSRGQGISYEQYF. The full variable domain, its missing parts supplied by reference TRBV15 and TRBJ2-7, is DAMVIQNPRYQVTQFGKPVTLSCSQTLNHNVMYWYQQKSSQAPKLLFHYYDKDFNNEADTPDNFQSRRPNTSFCFLDIRSPGLGDTAMYLCATSRGQGISYEQYFGPGTRLTVT.

The V and J genes are TRBV20-1 and TRBJ2-1; D remains ambiguous. Between the trimmed V and J ends, which lost 3 bases and 5 bases, there was a span of 5 bases. Germline lookup yields CDR1 DFQATT and CDR2 SNEGSKA (reference sequence). The CDR3 consists of 11 residues. In DNA form, the CDR3 reads TGCAGTGCTAGGTCAGACAATGAGCAGTTCTTC. Translated: CSARSDNEQFF.

This clone is a singleton in its sample. The CDR3 DNA follows: TGTGCCAGCAGCCGGAGGGGGGGCGGTGGGGGCACAGATACGCAGTATTTT. As protein: CASSRRGGGGGTDTQYF. This sequence joins TRBV7-6 and TRBJ2-3, with D possibly matching TRBD2 (7 bases). V was clipped by 5 bases and J by 1 base, with 19 bases between them. Germline V gene data show CDR1 as SGHVS and CDR2 as FNYEAQ. CDR3 length: 17 residues.

The rearrangement joins TRBV6-5 to TRBJ2-7, with 8 bases that match TRBD2. The CDR3 is 15 residues long. Germline V gene lookup returns CDR1 MNHEY and CDR2 SVGAGI. V was pared by 6 bases and J by 3 bases, with 10 bases of the junction left unmatched. The CDR3 reads CASRHPRAGDYEQYF. The CDR3 DNA sequence: TGTGCCAGCAGACACCCCCGAGCGGGAGACTACGAGCAGTACTTC.

The chain links TRBV2 to TRBJ1-5; D is uncertain. Germline assignment: CDR1 SNHLY and CDR2 FYNNEI. Trimming took 7 bases from V and 4 from J, leaving 23 bases between them. This CDR3 has 17 amino acids. CDR3 coding DNA: TGTGCCAGCACCCCAACAGCCGGGAGCTATGCGAATCAGCCCCAGCATTTT. Its translation is CASTPTAGSYANQPQHF.

CDR3 sequence: CASSDPGGGSEQYF. The CDR3 nucleotides read TGCGCCAGCAGCGACCCGGGGGGAGGCAGCGAGCAGTACTTC. V usage is TRBV4-1 and J usage is TRBJ2-7, with TRBD2 identical over 7 bases. V gave up 5 bases and J gave up 6 bases; unmatched junction bases: 10. Germline values: CDR1 MGHRA, CDR2 YSYEKL. This CDR3 is 14 amino acids long.

V usage is TRBV28 and J usage is TRBJ1-2; TRBD1 matches 9 bases. Germline trimming cut 4 bases from V and 9 bases from J; bases unmatched to any gene: 9. Germline V gene lookup returns CDR1 MDHEN and CDR2 SYDVKM. The CDR3 extends over 14 amino acids. The CDR3 region is CASSSTGTGSSYTF. CDR3 nucleotide sequence: TGTGCCAGCAGTTCTACCGGGACAGGGAGTAGCTACACCTTC.

The chain carries TRBV10-3 and TRBJ2-7; maybe TRBD2 (6 bases). V shed 0 bases and J shed 2 bases, with 20 bases lying between them. The CDR3 sequence is 18 residues long. Germline V CDR1 and CDR2: ENHRY, SYGVKD. CDR3 sequence (DNA): TGTGCCATCAGTGAGTCACCCTGGCAAGGAGGGGTTACCTACGAGCAGTACTTC. It codes for CAISESPWQGGVTYEQYF.

This chain uses TRBV29-1 with TRBJ2-5, with TRBD1 matching 7 bases. This CDR3 has 14 amino acids. CDR1 is SQVTM, CDR2 ANQGSEA, per germline. V shed 6 bases and J 5 bases; nucleotides not matched to a gene: 12. For the CDR3, the DNA is TGCAGCGTCCCCCAACAGGGGTTTGTGGAGACCCAGTACTTC. Amino acid sequence: CSVPQQGFVETQYF.

The chain uses TRBV13 and TRBJ1-4, with 10 bases fitting TRBD1. V shed 0 bases, J shed 2 bases, and the junction held 0 bases outside the gene matches. The length of the CDR3 is 16 residues. Germline CDR1 PRHDT, CDR2 FYEKMQ (reference sequence). This CDR3 is CASSLGGQGTNEKLFF. The CDR3 nucleotides read TGTGCCAGCAGCTTAGGGGGACAGGGGACTAATGAAAAACTGTTTTTT.

The gene calls are TRBV5-8 and TRBJ2-7; perhaps TRBD2 as D (6 bases). From germline, CDR1 is SGHTS and CDR2 YDEGEE. The CDR3 length is 14 residues. Trimming cost V 5 bases and J 6 bases, with 18 bases left between them. The CDR3 here is CASSYRRGGAEQYF. CDR3 coding DNA: TGTGCCAGCAGTTACCGGAGGGGCGGAGCCGAGCAGTACTTC. Variable domain in full (rest from reference TRBV5-8 and TRBJ2-7): EAGVTQSPTHLIKTRGQQATLRCSPISGHTSVYWYQQALGLGLQFLLWYDEGEERNRGNFPPRFSGRQFPNYSSELNVNALELEDSALYLCASSYRRGGAEQYFGPGTRLTVT.

The chain joins TRBV6-1 to TRBJ1-2; 7 nucleotides line up with TRBD1. This CDR3 has 18 amino acids. V lost 3 bases to trimming and J lost 0 bases; unmatched junction nucleotides: 13. Germline loops: CDR1 MNHNS, CDR2 SASEGT. CDR3 DNA sequence: TGTGCCAGCAGTGACATGTCTCGGACAGGACCTACTAACTATGGCTACACCTTC. It specifies CASSDMSRTGPTNYGYTF.

The DNA of the CDR3 is TGTGCCAGCAGGAAACAGGGGGTGAACTATGGCTACACCTTC. This sequence encodes CASRKQGVNYGYTF. The chain combines TRBV28 with TRBJ1-2; 8 bases fit TRBD1. Germline CDR1 and CDR2: MDHEN and SYDVKM. J gave up 2 bases and V 6 bases, and 5 bases lay outside the gene matches. This CDR3 has 14 amino acids.

This sequence joins TRBV2 and TRBJ2-7; weak D call: TRBD1 (6 bases). V shed 2 bases and J shed 0 bases, with 11 bases lying between them. The CDR3 consists of 15 residues. Germline V CDR1 and CDR2: SNHLY, FYNNEI. The DNA of the CDR3 is TGTGCCAGCAGTGAAACAGGGTTCTCCTCCTACGAGCAGTACTTC. This gives the protein CASSETGFSSYEQYF. The full variable domain, completed using reference TRBV2 and TRBJ2-7, is EPEVTQTPSHQVTQMGQEVILRCVPISNHLYFYWYRQILGQKVEFLVSFYNNEISEKSEIFDDQFSVERPDGSNFTLKIRSTKLEDSAMYFCASSETGFSSYEQYFGPGTRLTVT.

V is TRBV2 and J is TRBJ2-5; 8 nucleotides align to TRBD1. CDR3 length: 13 residues. Germline CDR1 is SNHLY and CDR2 is FYNNEI. J was trimmed by 4 bases and V by 6 bases; bases with no gene match: 4. CDR3 sequence reads: CASRTGAGETQYF. CDR3 in DNA: TGTGCCAGCAGGACAGGGGCGGGAGAGACCCAGTACTTC. The complete variable domain, with remaining parts taken from reference TRBV2 and TRBJ2-5, reads EPEVTQTPSHQVTQMGQEVILRCVPISNHLYFYWYRQILGQKVEFLVSFYNNEISEKSEIFDDQFSVERPDGSNFTLKIRSTKLEDSAMYFCASRTGAGETQYFGPGTRLLVL.

In this sample, this clone turned up a few times. CDR3 nucleotides: TGTGCCAGCAGTCCTTACTTGAACACTGAAGCTTTCTTT. Residues: CASSPYLNTEAFF. The chain combines TRBV7-2 with TRBJ1-1; D gene unclear. The CDR3 is 13 amino acids. Trimming shortened V by 6 bases and J by 0 bases, and 8 bases separated the two germline ends. The germline CDR1 and CDR2 sequences are SGHTA and FQGNSA.

DNA of the CDR3: TGTGCCAGCAGTCCACAGACGGAGGACGTTGCCCAGCATTTT. This sequence encodes CASSPQTEDVAQHF. The genes are TRBV6-5 and TRBJ1-5; D ambiguous. Trimming shortened V by 5 bases and J by 11 bases, and 19 bases separated the two germline ends. Germline V gene data show CDR1 as MNHEY and CDR2 as SVGAGI. The length of the CDR3 is 14 residues.